This T cell receptor (beta chain) was retrieved from a study of blood T cell repertoires in COVID-19. Germline V CDR1 and CDR2: SEHNR, FQNEAQ (reference sequence). The V end lost 5 bases, the J end lost 0 bases, and 10 bases lay between the germline ends. The CDR3 is made up of 14 amino acids. Using immunoSEQ multiplex PCR, the repertoire was profiled, and TCRdb retains in-frame clones only, with some absent. This table has roughly 130,000 clones, roughly 90% appearing once. J is TRBJ1-1 and V is TRBV7-9; D may be TRBD1 (5 bases). The source is a human donor with COVID-19, enrolled during active disease. The donor label of this sample is uncertain. Sequencing used peripheral blood. Here the CDR3 DNA reads TGTGCCAGCAGCCCCGGACACCTGAACACTGAAGCTTTCTTT. Protein product: CASSPGHLNTEAFF. Drawing the rest from reference TRBV7-9 and TRBJ1-1, the complete variable domain is DTGVSQNPRHKITKRGQNVTFRCDPISEHNRLYWYRQTLGQGPEFLTYFQNEAQLEKSRLLSDRFSAERPKGSFSTLEIQRTEQGDSAMYLCASSPGHLNTEAFFGQGTRLTVV.